This is a list of T cell receptor beta chains from one sample in a study of chemoradiotherapy in HPV16-positive cancers. Using immunoSEQ multiplex PCR, the repertoire was profiled, and TCRdb retains in-frame clones only, with some absent. In the table there are under 15,000 clones, approximately 87% of which are singletons. Sequencing used blood, obtained from a patient who underwent chemoradiotherapy. These receptors were obtained from a human donor with HPV-associated anogenital cancer. Each CDR3 is given without its conserved first and last residue.

j_gene	v_gene	CDR3aa
TRBJ2-3	TRBV2	ASTVTRGTDTQY
TRBJ2-2	TRBV5-8	ASSSDLIRAGELF
TRBJ1-1	TRBV11-2	ASSSRAKNTEAF
TRBJ1-1	TRBV4-1	ASSQDRGPNTEAF
TRBJ2-6	TRBV5-6	ASSSTGTRGANVLT
TRBJ1-2	TRBV7-9	ASSQGDSYGYT
TRBJ1-6	TRBV7-2	ASRRTGGINSPLH
TRBJ2-3	TRBV11-2	ASSLDILAGITDTQY
TRBJ2-4	TRBV6-1	ASSEAWGGVAKNIQY
TRBJ1-3	TRBV5-6	ASSQNTQGAGNTIY
TRBJ2-6	TRBV4-1	ASSQGQARSGANVLT
TRBJ1-5	TRBV6-6	ASNRGDSNQPQH
TRBJ1-1	TRBV4-2	ASSPTLVTEAF
TRBJ2-7	TRBV18	ASSPVRQGNKITYEQY
TRBJ1-3	TRBV7-2	ASRSWDRGNTIY
TRBJ2-2	TRBV7-6	ASSIGTSGTGELF
TRBJ2-3	TRBV30	AWSVRPADTQY
TRBJ1-2	TRBV2	ASSDTTGLYGYT
TRBJ2-7	TRBV19	ASRPAGARYEQY
TRBJ1-3	TRBV6-1	ASSIDEDSGNTIY
TRBJ1-6	TRBV5-1	ASGLRGTDSPLH
TRBJ1-6	TRBV27	ASSFRDRYNSPLH
TRBJ1-1	TRBV5-1	ASSLVGGGVNTEAF
.	TRBV7-9	ASSVGGQGSEQY
TRBJ2-7	TRBV6-5	ASSYSGLAGGQQY
TRBJ2-2	TRBV7-3	ASSVLAGGSGELF
TRBJ2-1	TRBV27	ASRTGYNEQF
TRBJ2-5	TRBV6-5	ASSLVRQETQY
TRBJ2-5	TRBV29-1	SVEGQGIAGETQY
TRBJ1-6	TRBV4-1	ASSPQPAGGGSPLH
TRBJ2-7	TRBV10-1	ASSEGQGPYEQY
TRBJ2-2	TRBV6-1	ASSFHAGDTGELF